Following are 18 T cell receptor beta chains from one sample sequenced in a study of HIV-infected children after antiretroviral therapy interruption (dated by TCRdb to between 2018 and 2021). The library was prepared using 3' RACE. Instrument used: Illumina MiSeq. TCR libraries were constructed from RNA with a 3' RACE protocol that used unique molecular identifiers to correct for PCR amplification bias. TCRdb redid the processing of the public reads, applying fastp at Q25 and MiXCR, and retained in-frame beta chains. Each CDR3 protein gets just one entry, which takes the most common genes and DNA from the rows behind it. Within this sample are approximately 15,000 distinct CDR3 sequences, with more than 3% of them counted one time only. Less than 40% of the sample is in the top ten clones. This specimen's treatment or condition label, per the study, means: PENTA 11 planned treatment interruption arm or continuous ART arm.

The sample was CD45RO+ CD8+ T cells from PBMCs, pooled from several time points, taken from a donor given antiretroviral therapy, either interrupted or continuous. The cell subset or site label corresponds to: memory CD8+ CD45RO+ CD45RA- T cells. Receptor source: a pool of human donors with HIV.

This clonotype is judged medium-sized. The gene calls are TRBV7-8 and TRBJ2-7; TRBD2 aligns across 8 bases. Germline values: CDR1 SGHVS, CDR2 FQNEAQ. With V trimmed by 5 bases and J by 4 bases, 7 bases remained unmatched. The CDR3 sequence is 14 residues long. The CDR3 nucleotides read TGTGCCAGCAGCCCAGGGACTAGGAGGTACGAGCAGTACTTC. It encodes CASSPGTRRYEQYF.

The sample holds many counts of this clonotype. The rearrangement joins TRBV3-1 to TRBJ2-4; no clear D gene. Trimming took off 1 base at V and 0 bases at J, with 7 bases between the two ends. CDR1 and CDR2 (germline): LGHDT, YNNKEL (reference sequence). This CDR3 is built from 15 residues. CDR3 DNA: TGTGCCAGCAGCCAAGGACACTTAGCCAAAAACATTCAGTACTTC. Amino acid sequence: CASSQGHLAKNIQYF.

This clonotype qualifies as large. The genes are TRBV5-4 and TRBJ1-2; no clear D. The germline V gene has CDR1 SGHNT and CDR2 YYREEE (reference sequence). The CDR3 is made up of 13 amino acids. The V and J ends lost 1 base and 4 bases respectively, with 8 bases between them. CDR3 in amino acids: CASSLLDGYGYTF. CDR3 nucleotides: TGTGCCAGCAGCTTGTTAGACGGCTATGGCTACACCTTC.

This clonotype came up many times. The genes are TRBV6-6 and TRBJ2-2; D is unclear. Trimming pared 6 bases from V and 5 bases from J, leaving 4 bases between. CDR1 MNHNY and CDR2 SVGAGI come from the germline V gene (reference sequence). The CDR3 contains 11 residues. The CDR3 sequence is CASRVTGELFF. CDR3 bases: TGTGCCAGCAGAGTTACCGGGGAGCTGTTTTTT.

This clonotype was recorded many times. The genes are TRBV15 and TRBJ1-5; a weak D match, TRBD1 (6 bases). V dropped 1 base and J dropped 5 bases, with 12 bases sitting between them. CDR1 and CDR2 (germline): LNHNV, YYDKDF (reference sequence). The CDR3 contains 15 residues. For the CDR3, the DNA is TGTGCCACCAGCAGAGGGGCAGGGGACTATCAGCCCCAGCATTTT. Protein product: CATSRGAGDYQPQHF.

Ten or more counts support this clonotype. The chain employs TRBV3-2 and TRBJ2-7; the DNA was not used to check the table's D call, TRBD1. TRBV3-2 is given as a pseudogene. There are 18 residues in the CDR3. CDR3 in amino acids: CASTTKKKTRDRDYEQYF. CDR3 DNA sequence: TGTGCCAGCACCACCAAAAAAAAAACTCGGGACAGGGACTACGAGCAGTACTTC.

This clonotype has ten or more counts. The chain links TRBV5-5 to TRBJ2-3; D is uncertain. Germline CDR1 SGHKS, CDR2 YYEKEE (reference sequence). The CDR3 extends over 14 amino acids. V shed 2 bases and J shed 3 bases, with 10 bases lying between them. CDR3 nucleotide sequence: TGTGCCAGCAGCTTTTATGGGGAAACAGATACGCAGTATTTT. Its translation: CASSFYGETDTQYF.

This clonotype showed up many times. CDR3 sequence reads: CASSQDDRGSGEQYF. The CDR3 DNA reads TGTGCCAGCAGCCAAGATGACAGGGGAAGTGGAGAGCAGTACTTC. This chain connects TRBV4-2 to TRBJ2-7; 8 nucleotides agree with TRBD1. The CDR3 sequence is 15 residues long. J lost 7 bases, V lost 0 bases, and 8 bases had no gene match. Germline CDR1 and CDR2: LGHNA and YNFKEQ.

This clonotype appeared many times. This rearrangement joins TRBV28 to TRBJ2-7, with D perhaps matching TRBD1 or TRBD2 (5 bases each). V dropped 6 bases and J dropped 0 bases, with 12 bases sitting between them. The CDR3 totals 14 residues. Germline V lookup: CDR1 MDHEN, CDR2 SYDVKM. The CDR3 protein is CASSEWDGSYEQYF. For the CDR3, the DNA is TGTGCCAGCAGCGAGTGGGACGGCTCCTACGAGCAGTACTTC.

This clonotype occurred many times. This chain joins TRBV7-3 and TRBJ2-2; D possibly matches TRBD1 or TRBD2 (5 bases each). Germline assignment: CDR1 SGHTA and CDR2 FQGTGA. Trimming removed 4 bases at V and 3 bases at J, with 12 bases between. The CDR3 covers 15 residues. The CDR3 loop reads CASSSGLGDTGELFF. The CDR3 DNA follows: TGTGCCAGCAGCTCAGGACTGGGGGACACCGGGGAGCTGTTTTTT.

This clonotype is labeled medium-sized (0.01 to 0.1%). CDR3 DNA sequence: TGCAGCGTTGAGGGGACACTAGGATTGGGCGGTACAGATACGCAGTATTTT. Translation gives CSVEGTLGLGGTDTQYF. The genes are TRBV29-1 and TRBJ2-3; TRBD1 might be the D (6 bases). Germline V gives CDR1 SQVTM, CDR2 ANQGSEA. The CDR3 is 17 residues long. Trimming cost V 3 bases and J 3 bases, with 22 bases left between them.

This clonotype has a count of ten or more. The chain has TRBV2 and TRBJ2-7; TRBD2 is a possible D gene (5 bases). The CDR3 sequence is 10 residues long. The ends were cut back, 11 bases at V and 3 bases at J, with 8 bases in the middle. CDR1 SNHLY and CDR2 FYNNEI come from the germline V gene. CDR3 DNA: TGTGCCTCCCGGGGCTACGAGCAGTACTTC. This encodes CASRGYEQYF.

This clonotype came up many times. The chain couples TRBV27 to TRBJ2-1; D could derive from TRBD1 or TRBD2 (6 bases each). Germline lookup yields CDR1 MNHEY and CDR2 SMNVEV (reference sequence). V shed 3 bases and J shed 5 bases, with 8 bases lying between them. This CDR3 region has 13 residues. This chain's CDR3 is CASSFGGHNEQFF. The DNA of the CDR3 is TGTGCCAGCAGTTTTGGGGGGCACAATGAGCAGTTCTTC.

The sample holds many counts of this clonotype. The CDR3 DNA sequence: TGTGCCAGCAGTTACCAGGGGGGACGTTATGGCTACACCTTC. It yields the protein CASSYQGGRYGYTF. The V gene is TRBV6-2 or TRBV6-3, the J gene TRBJ1-2, with 7 bases identical to TRBD1. Trimming removed 2 bases from V and 5 bases from J; junction bases left unmatched: 5. Germline V gene data show CDR1 as MNHEY and CDR2 as SVGEGT. CDR3 length: 14 residues.

Ten or more counts support this clonotype. J is TRBJ2-1 and V is TRBV7-9, with D possibly matching TRBD2 (5 bases). Trimming stripped 1 base from V and 0 bases from J, with 10 bases between. Germline loops: CDR1 SEHNR, CDR2 FQNEAQ (reference sequence). CDR3 length: 16 amino acids. This chain's CDR3 is CASSLEPGISYNEQFF. DNA for the CDR3: TGTGCCAGCAGCTTAGAACCGGGGATCTCCTACAATGAGCAGTTCTTC.

This clonotype was seen ten or more times. The chain couples TRBV29-1 to TRBJ1-1; D is perhaps TRBD1 (6 bases). CDR1 and CDR2 (germline): SQVTM, ANQGSEA. The ends were cut back, 5 bases at V and 1 base at J, with 11 bases in the middle. CDR3 size: 13 residues. CDR3 amino acids: CSVRTGKNTEAFF. The CDR3 DNA reads as TGCAGCGTTCGTACAGGGAAGAACACTGAAGCTTTCTTT.

In its sample, this clonotype was seen many times. The J gene is TRBJ2-3, the V gene TRBV24-1; 9 bases fit TRBD2. V gave up 4 bases and J gave up 2 bases; unmatched junction bases: 3. The germline V gene has CDR1 KGHDR and CDR2 SFDVKD. CDR3 length: 15 amino acids. DNA for the CDR3: TGTGCCACCAGTGACTTAGCGGGGGACACAGATACGCAGTATTTT. It encodes CATSDLAGDTDTQYF.

The CDR3 is CATSDLNRNNEQFF. CDR3 sequence (DNA): TGTGCCACCAGTGATTTAAACAGAAACAATGAGCAGTTCTTC. The V and J genes are TRBV24-1 and TRBJ2-1; D remains unclear. This CDR3 contains 14 residues. Trimming took 1 base from V and 5 from J, leaving 8 bases between them. Germline lookup yields CDR1 KGHDR and CDR2 SFDVKD.